This T cell receptor (beta chain) stems from a study of CD8 T cells in ankylosing spondylitis. Each TCR beta library was made by quantitative 5'-RACE that incorporated molecular barcodes. TCRdb analysed the 5' RACE reads with MiXCR anew, one entry per CDR3 protein. The data hold approximately 100,000 distinct CDR3 sequences, with about 8.3% observed a single time. This clonotype was found many times. Its antigen is still unknown. General observations from the study: Reportedly, matched ankylosing spondylitis synovial fluid was significantly enriched for disease-linked clones. Previously reported in reactive arthritis synovial fluid and blood were some of the motif variants. A motif of roughly 8 highly homologous TCR beta variants was seen as apparently characteristic of ankylosing spondylitis blood.

The sequenced sample consisted of blood, either unsorted or a sorted T cell fraction (not recorded which). The clonotype comes from a male donor with ankylosing spondylitis or in good health (not recorded which).

The CDR3: CSARDERGWYTDTQYF. The CDR3 coding sequence is TGCAGTGCTAGAGATGAGAGAGGGTGGTACACAGATACGCAGTATTTT. J is TRBJ2-3 and V is TRBV20-1, with D possibly matching TRBD2 (5 bases). CDR1 is DFQATT and CDR2 is SNEGSKA in the germline V gene (reference sequence). CDR3 size: 16 residues. V shed 0 bases and J shed 2 bases, with 15 bases lying between them.